Listed below are T cell receptor beta chains from one sample, sequenced in a study of cytomegalovirus exposure and HLA in healthy donors. Sequencing was performed with immunoSEQ multiplex PCR; in TCRdb, only in-frame clones are kept and a portion is missing. The sample holds hundreds of thousands of clones, approximately 86% seen once. Sample: PBMCs. All receptors come from a woman under 40 in good health and CMV-seropositive. CDR3s include the opening cysteine and the closing phenylalanine or tryptophan. The D gene is left open where the match is weak. Expanded clones are given a class, and other clones once, few, many or no size at all.

length: 15; D: TRBD1; J: TRBJ2-3; size: NA; V: TRBV5-1; DNA: TGCGCCAGCAGCTTGATTGGATCGGACAGGGATACGCAGTATTTT; CDR3: CASSLIGSDRDTQYF
length: 15; D: NA; J: TRBJ2-3; size: NA; V: TRBV27; DNA: TGTGCCAGCAGTTGGGACACCACTAGCACAGATACGCAGTATTTT; CDR3: CASSWDTTSTDTQYF
length: 15; D: NA; J: TRBJ2-5; size: NA; V: TRBV5-1; DNA: TGCGCCAGCAGCCCCCAGGCTTTTTACCAAGAGACCCAGTACTTC; CDR3: CASSPQAFYQETQYF
length: 17; D: TRBD1; J: TRBJ2-2; size: NA; V: TRBV12-5; DNA: TGTGCTAGTGGTTTGGCCCGGACAGGGGCGAACACCGGGGAGCTGTTTTTT; CDR3: CASGLARTGANTGELFF
length: 13; D: TRBD2; J: TRBJ2-7; size: NA; V: TRBV27; DNA: TGTGCCAGCAGTTGGACTAGTTTCGACGAGCAGTACTTC; CDR3: CASSWTSFDEQYF
length: 13; D: TRBD1; J: TRBJ1-2; size: NA; V: TRBV28; DNA: TGTGCCAGCAGGTTACAGGGGTTCATTGGCTACACCTTC; CDR3: CASRLQGFIGYTF
length: 12; D: NA; J: TRBJ2-7; size: few; V: TRBV5-6; DNA: TGTGCCAGCAGCCTTCTTGTGTACGAGCAGTACTTC; CDR3: CASSLLVYEQYF
length: 15; D: TRBD2; J: TRBJ2-1; size: NA; V: TRBV5-1; DNA: TGCGCCAGCAGCTTGGAGGCGCAGCGGGATAATGAGCAGTTCTTC; CDR3: CASSLEAQRDNEQFF
length: 13; D: TRBD2; J: TRBJ2-3; size: NA; V: TRBV30; DNA: TGTGCCTGGAGTGTTACTAGCGGATATACGCAGTATTTT; CDR3: CAWSVTSGYTQYF
length: 14; D: NA; J: TRBJ2-7; size: NA; V: TRBV7-9; DNA: TGTGCCAGCAGCCTGTTCTCCGGCTCCTACGAGCAGTACTTC; CDR3: CASSLFSGSYEQYF
length: 15; D: TRBD1; J: TRBJ2-5; size: NA; V: TRBV27; DNA: TGTGCCAGCAGTTTAGTCAGGGGGAAGGGAGAGACCCAGTACTTC; CDR3: CASSLVRGKGETQYF
length: 15; D: NA; J: TRBJ1-3; size: NA; V: TRBV4-1; DNA: TGCGCCAGCAGCCAACCCCGCAGGCCTGGAAACACCATATATTTT; CDR3: CASSQPRRPGNTIYF
length: 13; D: NA; J: TRBJ1-1; size: few; V: TRBV18; DNA: TGTGCCAGCTCACCCGCCCACCGCGCTGAAGCTTTCTTT; CDR3: CASSPAHRAEAFF
length: 15; D: NA; J: TRBJ1-3; size: NA; V: TRBV27; DNA: TGTGCCAGCAGTTTAGATTACAGCTCTGGAAACACCATATATTTT; CDR3: CASSLDYSSGNTIYF
length: 14; D: NA; J: TRBJ2-3; size: NA; V: TRBV10-2; DNA: TGCGCCAGCAACCAACGGGAGCCCTCAGATACGCAGTATTTT; CDR3: CASNQREPSDTQYF
length: 15; D: NA; J: TRBJ1-1; size: NA; V: TRBV5-1; DNA: TGCGCCAGCAGCTTGGCCCAGGGTTGGAGCACTGAAGCTTTCTTT; CDR3: CASSLAQGWSTEAFF
length: 12; D: NA; J: TRBJ2-2; size: NA; V: TRBV5-6; DNA: TGTGCCAGCAGCTTCGGGGCCGGGGAGCTGTTTTTT; CDR3: CASSFGAGELFF
length: 15; D: TRBD2; J: TRBJ2-7; size: NA; V: TRBV19; DNA: TGTGCCAGTAGTATTCTAGCGGGGAGCTCCTACGAGCAGTACTTC; CDR3: CASSILAGSSYEQYF
length: 14; D: NA; J: TRBJ2-7; size: NA; V: TRBV27; DNA: TGTGCCAGCAGTCTCCAACAGGGCTCCTACGAGCAGTACTTC; CDR3: CASSLQQGSYEQYF
length: 16; D: NA; J: TRBJ2-6; size: NA; V: TRBV6-6; DNA: TGTGCCAGCAGTTACGGACAGAGCTCTGGGGCCAACGTCCTGACTTTC; CDR3: CASSYGQSSGANVLTF
length: 14; D: NA; J: TRBJ2-2; size: few; V: TRBV7-7; DNA: TGTGCCAGCAGCTTAGTGGGGGGAACCGGGGAGCTGTTTTTT; CDR3: CASSLVGGTGELFF
length: 14; D: TRBD1; J: TRBJ1-5; size: NA; V: TRBV5-1; DNA: TGCGCCAGCAGTTTGACAGGGGACGATCAGCCCCAGCATTTT; CDR3: CASSLTGDDQPQHF
length: 13; D: NA; J: TRBJ2-1; size: NA; V: TRBV2; DNA: TGTGCCAGCAAAGGGGGTTCTCGCAATGAGCAGTTCTTC; CDR3: CASKGGSRNEQFF
length: 15; D: NA; J: TRBJ2-1; size: NA; V: TRBV10-3; DNA: TGTGCCATCAGTGGGCACACAGGACAATTCAATGAGCAGTTCTTC; CDR3: CAISGHTGQFNEQFF